Shown below are 24 T cell receptor beta chains from a single sample sequenced in a study of CD8+ T cells in alopecia areata. cDNA reverse transcribed from extracted RNA served as the sequencing template. The method was immunoSEQ multiplex PCR; TCRdb's version includes in-frame clones alone and lacks a portion of them. The sample contains approximately 300,000 clones, none of them singletons. The authors sorted pooled cutaneous lymph node cells using CD4, CD8alpha, NKG2D, NKG2ACE and other markers. The source material was CD4+ T cells sorted from a lymph node. The origin of the receptors is a C3H/HeJ mouse with alopecia areata. MHC haplotype here: H2-k.

Points on this clone: Mouse gene names apply. The part of the CDR3 DNA that was read is TGTGCCAGCAGAGAGACAGGGGGCGGCTCC. Translation: CASRETGGGS. The CDR3 in its entirety is CASRETGGGSDYTF. The chain is built from TRBV13-1 and TRBJ1-2; 10 nucleotides align to TRBD1. The sequence runs out 4 residues before the end of the CDR3; the remainder is reconstructed from the germline J gene. The CDR3 is 14 amino acids. V trimming: 5 bases; J trimming: 4 bases; junction bases outside the gene matches: 5. Germline loops: CDR1 NSHNY, CDR2 SYGAGN.

A note on this clone: Gene names and germline match the mouse. The read is 4 residues too short to cover the CDR3 end, so that end is filled in from the germline J gene. The chain is built from TRBV1 and TRBJ2-1, with 8 bases identical to TRBD2. J gave up 2 bases and V 1 base, and 4 bases lay outside the gene matches. Per the germline V gene, CDR1 is NSQYPW and CDR2 is LRSPGD (reference sequence). This CDR3 is built from 16 residues. CDR3 DNA (partial): TGCACCTGCAGTGCAGTCCTGGGGGGTCACTATGCT. Protein sequence: CTCSAVLGGHYA. The whole CDR3 region reads CTCSAVLGGHYAEQFF.

In this sample, this clone turned up a few times. Germline and genes: mouse. The CDR3 goes on 4 residues after the read ends, and that part is filled in from the germline J gene. V gene TRBV5 combines with J gene TRBJ2-2; TRBD2 matches at 8 bases. The germline V gene encodes CDR1 LGHNA and CDR2 YNLKQL (reference sequence). This CDR3 is 14 amino acids long. Here the CDR3 reads CASSQEWGGGQLYF. CDR3 DNA (partial): TGTGCCAGCAGCCAAGAGTGGGGGGGCGGG.

Remarks on this clone: Mouse names are used for the genes. The read ends 4 residues before the CDR3 terminus; that terminus is restored from the germline J gene. The chain carries TRBV19 and TRBJ1-2; 12 nucleotides align to TRBD1. CDR1 is FNHDT, CDR2 SITEND, per germline (reference sequence). V shed 6 bases, J shed 2 bases, and the junction held 2 bases outside the gene matches. CDR3 length: 14 residues. CDR3 in amino acids: CASIGTGGNSDYTF. The CDR3 DNA, read in part, is TGTGCCAGCATCGGGACAGGGGGCAACTCC.

This clone was seen a few times. Mouse gene names and germline throughout. The CDR3 end lies 4 residues beyond the end of the read and is filled in from the germline J gene. The chain couples TRBV19 to TRBJ2-7; 10 bases are a match to TRBD1. The ends lost 4 bases at V and 3 bases at J; junction bases unmatched: 7. From germline, CDR1 is FNHDT and CDR2 SITEND (reference sequence). The CDR3 length is 15 residues. Incomplete CDR3 DNA: TGTGCCAGCAGTTCCTTGGACAGGGGGGACTAT. Its translation is CASSSLDRGDY. The entire CDR3 protein is CASSSLDRGDYEQYF. Supplemented by reference TRBV19 and TRBJ2-7, the full variable domain reads GGIITQTPKFLIGQEGQKLTLKCQQNFNHDTMYWYRQDSGKGLRLIYYSITENDLQKGDLSEGYDASREKKSSFSLTVTSAQKNEMAVFLCASSSLDRGDYEQYFGPGTRLTVL.

Comment on this clone: Gene names follow the mouse nomenclature. The CDR3 goes on 4 residues after the read ends, and that part is filled in from the germline J gene. Different DNA sequences within this sample yield the same CDR3. The chain employs TRBV13-1 and TRBJ2-2; 10 positions match TRBD1. V lost 0 bases and J lost 3; bases outside the gene matches: 2. This CDR3 region has 16 residues. The germline gives CDR1 NSHNY, CDR2 SYGAGN. CDR3 region: CASSDAGTGDTGQLYF. Incomplete CDR3 DNA: TGTGCCAGCAGTGATGCGGGGACAGGGGACACCGGG.

This clone was counted only a few times. The germline and genes are mouse ones. Read coverage stops 4 residues before the CDR3 terminus; the germline J gene supplies the remainder. The V gene is TRBV13-2, the J gene TRBJ1-1; tentative D call: TRBD1 (6 bases). V was pared by 5 bases and J by 0 bases, with 11 bases between. CDR1 and CDR2 from the germline V gene are NNHNN and SYGAGS (reference sequence). The CDR3 length is 14 residues. CDR3 bases read: TGTGCCAGCGGGCGGACAGTTGCAAACACA. As protein: CASGRTVANT. Given in full, the CDR3 is CASGRTVANTEVFF.

This clone was seen a handful of times. Gene names and germline refer to mouse. The read stops 4 residues short of the end of the CDR3; the missing end is completed from the germline J gene. The same CDR3 arises from other DNA sequences in this sample as well. The gene calls are TRBV13-1 and TRBJ2-5; TRBD2 agrees at 9 bases. Germline lookup yields CDR1 NSHNY and CDR2 SYGAGN. CDR3 length: 15 residues. The ends lost 1 base at V and 1 base at J; junction bases unmatched: 1. The CDR3 bases that were read are TGTGCCAGCAGTGATAGGACTGGGGACCAAGAC. Amino acids: CASSDRTGDQD. The complete CDR3 protein is CASSDRTGDQDTQYF.

This clone was seen only a few times. Gene names refer to mouse genes. The chain's CDR3 is CASSDWGEEDTQYF. Partial CDR3 DNA: TGTGCCAGCAGTGACTGGGGGGAAGAGGAC. The J gene is TRBJ2-5, the V gene TRBV13-3; 8 bases fit TRBD2. The CDR3 extends 4 residues past the end of the read, so its final part is completed from the germline J gene. Germline V gene data show CDR1 as NNHDY and CDR2 as SYVADS. The CDR3 extends over 14 amino acids.

Only a few counts were recorded for this clone. The gene names here belong to mouse. The read ends 4 residues shy of where the CDR3 ends; the end is completed using the germline J gene. The rearrangement links TRBV19 to TRBJ2-3; D gene unclear. CDR3 size: 12 residues. Germline-derived CDR1 and CDR2 are FNHDT and SITEND (reference sequence). The CDR3 loop is CASSIVGETLYF. The sequenced CDR3 bases are TGTGCCAGCAGTATAGTGGGAGAA.

The sample holds a few counts of this clone. Here the gene names and germline are mouse. The read ends 4 residues before the CDR3 terminus; that terminus is restored from the germline J gene. The genes are TRBV5 and TRBJ1-1; D call uncertain. This CDR3 spans 12 amino acids. V lost 4 bases to trimming and J lost 4 bases, with 7 bases between them. CDR1 and CDR2 from the germline V gene are LGHNA and YNLKQL (reference sequence). CDR3 in amino acids: CASSPEGTEVFF. The sequenced CDR3 bases are TGTGCCAGCAGCCCCGAGGGCACA.

This clone was picked up a small number of times. Genes here carry mouse names. Partial CDR3 DNA: TGTGCCAGCAGGATCAGGGGAACGGGCACA. Its protein is CASRIRGTGT. The whole CDR3 is CASRIRGTGTEVFF. This rearrangement joins TRBV19 to TRBJ1-1; TRBD1 might be the D (6 bases). The read comes to an end 4 residues before the CDR3 does, leaving the germline J gene to fill in the end. CDR1 FNHDT and CDR2 SITEND come from the germline V gene (reference sequence). The CDR3 sequence is 14 residues long. The V and J ends lost 5 bases and 4 bases respectively, with 15 bases between them. Based on the CDR3 plus reference TRBV19 and TRBJ1-1, the full variable domain is GGIITQTPKFLIGQEGQKLTLKCQQNFNHDTMYWYRQDSGKGLRLIYYSITENDLQKGDLSEGYDASREKKSSFSLTVTSAQKNEMAVFLCASRIRGTGTEVFFGKGTRLTVV.

Note on this clone: Germline and genes: mouse. The CDR3 goes on 4 residues after the read ends, and that part is filled in from the germline J gene. The rearrangement uses TRBV13-1 and TRBJ1-2, with a tentative D call TRBD1 (5 bases). Trimming pared 3 bases from V and 0 bases from J, leaving 9 bases between. CDR3 length equals 14 residues. Germline-derived CDR1 and CDR2 are NSHNY and SYGAGN. This CDR3 is CASSVDTANSDYTF. The CDR3 bases that were read are TGTGCCAGCAGTGTGGACACAGCAAACTCC.

A note on this clone: Gene names denote mouse genes. The sequence runs out 4 residues before the end of the CDR3; the remainder is reconstructed from the germline J gene. V gene TRBV13-1 combines with J gene TRBJ2-3; 7 bases are shared with TRBD1. The CDR3 is made up of 13 amino acids. The ends lost 6 bases at V and 1 base at J; junction bases unmatched: 2. CDR1 is NSHNY, CDR2 SYGAGN, per germline. The covered CDR3 bases are TGTGCCAGCAACCAGGGGGGTGCAGAA. This codes for CASNQGGAE. The full CDR3 sequence reads CASNQGGAETLYF.

Concerning this clone itself: These gene names are mouse names. The read comes to an end 3 residues before the CDR3 does, leaving the germline J gene to fill in the end. This specimen includes other DNA sequences encoding the same CDR3. The rearrangement links TRBV19 to TRBJ1-6; TRBD1 aligns across 10 bases. TRBJ1-6 is identified as an open reading frame with a role that is uncertain. V lost 3 bases to trimming and J lost 3 bases; unmatched junction nucleotides: 0. Germline V gene sequence: CDR1 FNHDT, CDR2 SITEND (reference sequence). This CDR3 region has 15 residues. The part of the CDR3 DNA that was read is TGTGCCAGCAGTAGGGACAGGGGCTATAATTCGCCC. Translating it yields CASSRDRGYNSP. The full CDR3 reads CASSRDRGYNSPLYF.

This clone was detected a few times. Germline and genes: mouse. The read terminates 4 residues ahead of where the CDR3 ends, so the germline J gene completes it. The V and J genes are TRBV1 and TRBJ2-1, with TRBD2 identical over 9 bases. The V gene end was trimmed by 4 bases and the J gene end by 2 bases; junction bases not matched to a gene: 0. The V gene's germline CDR1 is NSQYPW and CDR2 LRSPGD (reference sequence). The CDR3 length is 14 residues. This CDR3 reads CTCSGTGDYAEQFF. CDR3 DNA, as far as it was read: TGCACCTGCAGTGGGACTGGGGACTATGCT.

Points on this clone: Here the gene names and germline are mouse. The read falls 4 residues short of the CDR3 end, and the missing part is taken from the germline J gene. The chain joins TRBV12-1 to TRBJ2-1, with 12 bases that match TRBD2. CDR3 length: 16 amino acids. The germline V gene has CDR1 SGHSN and CDR2 HYEKVE. This chain's CDR3 is CASSLTTGGAGAEQFF. The covered CDR3 bases are TGTGCCAGCTCCCTTACGACTGGGGGGGCGGGGGCT.

Points on this clone: Gene names are mouse gene names. The CDR3 goes on 4 residues after the read ends, and that part is filled in from the germline J gene. This CDR3 is also generated by other DNA sequences in the sample. The gene calls are TRBV13-1 and TRBJ1-1, with a weak D call TRBD1 (5 bases). The CDR3 extends over 11 amino acids. V lost 10 bases, J lost 1 base, and 8 bases lay in between. Germline V gene lookup returns CDR1 NSHNY and CDR2 SYGAGN. The CDR3 protein is CAAQGNTEVFF. The part of the CDR3 DNA that was read is TGTGCCGCTCAGGGGAACACA.

This clone was detected only a few times. These gene names are mouse names. The CDR3 goes on 4 residues after the read ends, and that part is filled in from the germline J gene. Other DNA sequences of this sample code for an identical CDR3. The J gene is TRBJ2-7, the V gene TRBV5; 7 nucleotides match TRBD2. The CDR3 loop spans 13 amino acids. Germline V lookup: CDR1 LGHNA, CDR2 YNLKQL (reference sequence). Trimming took 4 bases from V and 1 from J; bases not matched to a gene: 1. The CDR3 bases that were read are TGTGCCAGCAGCCCGACTGGGTCCTAT. It codes for CASSPTGSY. The full CDR3 protein is CASSPTGSYEQYF.

This clone was seen only a few times. Genes and germline are mouse. The same CDR3 is also encoded by other DNA sequences in this sample. The CDR3 loop reads CAWSLGGGSAETLYF. Partial CDR3 DNA: TGTGCCTGGAGTCTGGGGGGAGGAAGTGCAGAA. The chain has TRBV31 and TRBJ2-3; D is possibly TRBD2 (6 bases). Read coverage stops 4 residues before the CDR3 terminus; the germline J gene supplies the remainder. Deletions cut 0 bases from V and 0 bases from J, with 10 bases between. From germline, CDR1 is GKSSPN and CDR2 SITVG. The CDR3 spans 15 residues.

This clone was observed a few times. The genes and germline here are from mouse. The read ends 3 residues shy of where the CDR3 ends; the end is completed using the germline J gene. The same CDR3 can be traced to other DNA sequences in this sample. The chain has TRBV13-1 and TRBJ1-6, with TRBD1 matching over 7 bases. TRBJ1-6 is classed as an ORF, of uncertain function. This CDR3 has 14 amino acids. Germline V gene data show CDR1 as NSHNY and CDR2 as SYGAGN. The V gene end was trimmed by 2 bases and the J gene end by 4 bases; junction bases not matched to a gene: 0. The CDR3 reads CASSEDRYNSPLYF. Partial CDR3 DNA: TGTGCCAGCAGTGAGGACAGGTATAATTCGCCC.

As regards this clone: Gene names follow the mouse nomenclature. From the germline J gene comes the end of the CDR3, since the read stops 4 residues before it. This chain joins TRBV5 and TRBJ2-5; 7 bases agree with TRBD2. The germline V gene has CDR1 LGHNA and CDR2 YNLKQL (reference sequence). J lost 3 bases, V lost 2 bases, and 5 bases had no gene match. The CDR3 extends over 15 amino acids. The CDR3 bases that were read are TGTGCCAGCAGCCAACAAAACTGGGGTCAAGAC. Translation: CASSQQNWGQD. The full CDR3 sequence reads CASSQQNWGQDTQYF.

This clone was seen only a few times. Mouse gene names and germline throughout. Read sequence stops 4 residues before the CDR3 end, and the germline J gene provides the missing end. The chain uses TRBV17 and TRBJ1-1; D unresolved. The CDR3 length is 13 residues. Germline V gene sequence: CDR1 MNHDT, CDR2 YYDKIL. Deletions cut 3 bases from V and 1 base from J, with 6 bases between. CDR3 loop: CASSSRRNTEVFF. The sequenced CDR3 bases are TGTGCTAGCAGTAGTCGCAGGAACACA.

This clone has only a few counts. Germline and genes here are mouse. The read ends 4 residues shy of where the CDR3 ends; the end is completed using the germline J gene. Other DNA sequences within the sample encode an identical CDR3. The chain uses TRBV1 and TRBJ2-5; 11 bases map to TRBD1. The CDR3 is 16 amino acids. Germline CDR1 reads NSQYPW; CDR2 reads LRSPGD (reference sequence). The CDR3 loop is CTCSADSGQGGDTQYF. The part of the CDR3 DNA that was read is TGCACCTGCAGTGCAGACTCGGGACAGGGGGGAGAC.